This entry describes one TCR beta chain. Its antigen is not identified. Clones were sequenced by immunoSEQ multiplex PCR, and TCRdb holds only the in-frame ones, with some missing. The table has some 68,000 clones, about 96% seen once. Germline assignment: CDR1 SGDLS and CDR2 YYNGEE. J gave up 7 bases and V 1 base, and 7 bases lay outside the gene matches. This CDR3 spans 15 amino acids. These data are taken from a study of cytomegalovirus exposure and HLA in healthy donors. These donors were members of the roughly 120-subject validation cohort, a group separate from the approximately 640-subject first cohort. Study findings and constraints: The tendency of first-cohort TCR clusters to co-occur in the 120 or so validation repertoires was the finding of a later analysis.

The specimen was PBMCs. The chain couples TRBV9 to TRBJ1-2, with 10 bases matching TRBD1. The clonotype comes from a man aged 18 to 30 in good health and CMV-seronegative. The DNA for the CDR3 is TGTGCCAGCAGCGTAACTCCGACAGGGGGCTCTGGCTACACCTTC. This sequence encodes CASSVTPTGGSGYTF.